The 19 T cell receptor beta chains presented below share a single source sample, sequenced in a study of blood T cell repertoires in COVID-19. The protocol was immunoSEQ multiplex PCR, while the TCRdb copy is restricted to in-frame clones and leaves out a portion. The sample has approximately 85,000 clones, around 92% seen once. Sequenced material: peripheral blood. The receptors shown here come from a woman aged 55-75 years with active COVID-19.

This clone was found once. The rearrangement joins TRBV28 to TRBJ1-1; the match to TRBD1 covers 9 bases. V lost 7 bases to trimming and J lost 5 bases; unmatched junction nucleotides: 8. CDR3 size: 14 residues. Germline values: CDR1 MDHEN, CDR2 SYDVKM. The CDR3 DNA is TGTGCCAGCAAAACCGGGACAGGGAATACTGAAGCTTTCTTT. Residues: CASKTGTGNTEAFF.

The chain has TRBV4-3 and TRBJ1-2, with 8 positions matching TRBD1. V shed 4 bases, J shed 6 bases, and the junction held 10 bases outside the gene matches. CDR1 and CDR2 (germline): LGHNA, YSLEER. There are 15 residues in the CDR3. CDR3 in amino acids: CASSLLGQGVHGYTF. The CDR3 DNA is TGCGCCAGCAGCCTACTCGGACAGGGTGTGCATGGCTACACCTTC.

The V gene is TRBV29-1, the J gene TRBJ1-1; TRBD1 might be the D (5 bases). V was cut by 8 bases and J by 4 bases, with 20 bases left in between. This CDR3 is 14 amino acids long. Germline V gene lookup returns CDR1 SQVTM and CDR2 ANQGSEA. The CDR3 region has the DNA TGCAGCCAATCCGAGTCGGGGGGATCCACTGAAGCTTTCTTT. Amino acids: CSQSESGGSTEAFF.

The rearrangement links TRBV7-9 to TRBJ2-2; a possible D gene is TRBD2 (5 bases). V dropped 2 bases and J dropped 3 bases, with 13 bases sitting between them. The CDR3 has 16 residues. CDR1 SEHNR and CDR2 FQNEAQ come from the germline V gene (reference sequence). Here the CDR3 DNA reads TGTGCCAGCAGCTTAAAGAGGAGGCTGGACACCGGGGAGCTGTTTTTT. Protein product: CASSLKRRLDTGELFF.

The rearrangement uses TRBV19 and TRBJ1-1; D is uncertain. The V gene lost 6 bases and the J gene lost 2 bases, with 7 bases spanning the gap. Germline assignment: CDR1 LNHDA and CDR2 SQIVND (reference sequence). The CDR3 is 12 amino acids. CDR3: CASRGDNTEAFF. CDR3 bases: TGTGCCAGTAGAGGAGATAACACTGAAGCTTTCTTT. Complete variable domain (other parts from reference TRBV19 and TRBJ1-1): DGGITQSPKYLFRKEGQNVTLSCEQNLNHDAMYWYRQDPGQGLRLIYYSQIVNDFQKGDIAEGYSVSREKKESFPLTVTSAQKNPTAFYLCASRGDNTEAFFGQGTRLTVV.

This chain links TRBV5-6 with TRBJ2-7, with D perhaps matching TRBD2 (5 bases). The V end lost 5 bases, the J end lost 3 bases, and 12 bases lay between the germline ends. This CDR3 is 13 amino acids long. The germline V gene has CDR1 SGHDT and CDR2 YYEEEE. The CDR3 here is CASRGLGIYEQYF. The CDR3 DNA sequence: TGTGCCAGCAGGGGCCTCGGGATCTACGAGCAGTACTTC.

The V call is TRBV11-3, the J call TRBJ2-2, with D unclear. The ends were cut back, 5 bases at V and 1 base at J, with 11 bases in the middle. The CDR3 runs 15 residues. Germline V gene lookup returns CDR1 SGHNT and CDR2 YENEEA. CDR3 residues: CASSPRSGNTGELFF. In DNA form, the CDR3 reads TGTGCCAGCAGCCCCCGCTCCGGGAACACCGGGGAGCTGTTTTTT. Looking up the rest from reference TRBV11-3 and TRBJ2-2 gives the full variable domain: EAGVVQSPRYKIIEKKQPVAFWCNPISGHNTLYWYLQNLGQGPELLIRYENEEAVDDSQLPKDRFSAERLKGVDSTLKIQPAELGDSAVYLCASSPRSGNTGELFFGEGSRLTVL.

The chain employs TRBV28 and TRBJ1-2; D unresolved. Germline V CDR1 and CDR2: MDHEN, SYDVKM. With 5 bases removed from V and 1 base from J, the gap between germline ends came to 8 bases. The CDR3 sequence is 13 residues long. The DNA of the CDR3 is TGTGCCAGCAGTCCCGGTGTTAACTATGGCTACACCTTC. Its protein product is CASSPGVNYGYTF.

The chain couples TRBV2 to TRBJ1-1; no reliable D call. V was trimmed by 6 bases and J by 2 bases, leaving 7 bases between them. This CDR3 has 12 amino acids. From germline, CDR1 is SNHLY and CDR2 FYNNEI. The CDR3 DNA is TGTGCCAGCAGCGTCAGAAACACTGAAGCTTTCTTT. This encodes CASSVRNTEAFF.

The CDR3 is CASRQYQGANQPQHF. The CDR3 nucleotides are TGTGCCAGCAGACAATATCAGGGGGCCAATCAGCCCCAGCATTTT. J is TRBJ1-5 and V is TRBV6-5; 8 bases align to TRBD1. The length of the CDR3 is 15 residues. The germline gives CDR1 MNHEY, CDR2 SVGAGI. Losses at the gene ends were 6 bases for V and 3 bases for J; bases not matched to a gene: 7.

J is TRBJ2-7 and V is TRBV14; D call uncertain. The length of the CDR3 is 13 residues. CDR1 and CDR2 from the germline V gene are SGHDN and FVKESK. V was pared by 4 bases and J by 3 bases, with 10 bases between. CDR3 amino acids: CASSRASLYEQYF. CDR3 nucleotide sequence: TGTGCCAGCAGCCGGGCTTCGCTCTACGAGCAGTACTTC.

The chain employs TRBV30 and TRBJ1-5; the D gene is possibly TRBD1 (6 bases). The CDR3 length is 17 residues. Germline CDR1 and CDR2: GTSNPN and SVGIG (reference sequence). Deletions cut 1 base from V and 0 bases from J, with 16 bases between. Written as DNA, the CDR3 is TGTGCCTGGAGTGAAACAGGGAAAGTTTATAGCAATCAGCCCCAGCATTTT. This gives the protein CAWSETGKVYSNQPQHF.

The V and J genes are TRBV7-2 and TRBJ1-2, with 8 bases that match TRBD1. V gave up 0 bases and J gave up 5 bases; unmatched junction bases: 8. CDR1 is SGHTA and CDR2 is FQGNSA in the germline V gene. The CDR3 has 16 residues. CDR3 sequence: CASSLASLDRDYGYTF. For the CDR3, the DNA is TGTGCCAGCAGCTTAGCTTCCCTGGACAGGGATTATGGCTACACCTTC.

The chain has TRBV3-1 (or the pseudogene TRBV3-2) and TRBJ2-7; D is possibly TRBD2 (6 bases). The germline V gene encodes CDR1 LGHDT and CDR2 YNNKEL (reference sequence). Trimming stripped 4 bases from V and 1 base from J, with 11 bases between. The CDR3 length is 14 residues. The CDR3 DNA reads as TGTGCCAGCAGCCCTGGGGAGGTTTCCTACGAGCAGTACTTC. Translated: CASSPGEVSYEQYF.

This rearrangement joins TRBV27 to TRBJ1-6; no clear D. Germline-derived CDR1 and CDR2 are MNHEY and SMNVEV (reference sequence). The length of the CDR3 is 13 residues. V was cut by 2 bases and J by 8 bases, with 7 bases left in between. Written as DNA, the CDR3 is TGTGCCAGCAGTTTACTAAGAGATTCACCCCTCCACTTT. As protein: CASSLLRDSPLHF.

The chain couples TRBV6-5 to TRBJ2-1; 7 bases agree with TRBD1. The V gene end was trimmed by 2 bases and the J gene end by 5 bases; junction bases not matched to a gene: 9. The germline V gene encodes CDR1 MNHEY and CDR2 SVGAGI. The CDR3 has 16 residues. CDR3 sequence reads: CASSYMRDRQNNEQFF. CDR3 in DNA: TGTGCCAGCAGTTACATGAGGGACAGACAAAACAATGAGCAGTTCTTC.

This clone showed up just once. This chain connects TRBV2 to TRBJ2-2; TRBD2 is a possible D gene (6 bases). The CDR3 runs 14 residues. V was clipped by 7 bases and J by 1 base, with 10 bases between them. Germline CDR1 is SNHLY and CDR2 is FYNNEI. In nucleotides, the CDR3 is TGTGCCAGCACCGGGACTCGGAACACCGGGGAGCTGTTTTTT. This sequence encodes CASTGTRNTGELFF.

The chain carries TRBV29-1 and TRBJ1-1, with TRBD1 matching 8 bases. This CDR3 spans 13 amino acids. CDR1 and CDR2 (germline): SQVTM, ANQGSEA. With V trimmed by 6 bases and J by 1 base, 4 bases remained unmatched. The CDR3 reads CSVVQGGNTEAFF. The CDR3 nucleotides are TGCAGCGTCGTACAGGGGGGGAACACTGAAGCTTTCTTT.

The CDR3 protein is CASSLKGGGAVEQFF. CDR3 bases: TGTGCCAGCAGCTTGAAGGGCGGGGGGGCAGTTGAGCAGTTCTTC. The chain couples TRBV7-9 to TRBJ2-1; 9 bases match TRBD2. V dropped 3 bases and J dropped 9; count of bases not matched to a gene: 9. CDR3 length: 15 amino acids. Germline-derived CDR1 and CDR2 are SEHNR and FQNEAQ (reference sequence).